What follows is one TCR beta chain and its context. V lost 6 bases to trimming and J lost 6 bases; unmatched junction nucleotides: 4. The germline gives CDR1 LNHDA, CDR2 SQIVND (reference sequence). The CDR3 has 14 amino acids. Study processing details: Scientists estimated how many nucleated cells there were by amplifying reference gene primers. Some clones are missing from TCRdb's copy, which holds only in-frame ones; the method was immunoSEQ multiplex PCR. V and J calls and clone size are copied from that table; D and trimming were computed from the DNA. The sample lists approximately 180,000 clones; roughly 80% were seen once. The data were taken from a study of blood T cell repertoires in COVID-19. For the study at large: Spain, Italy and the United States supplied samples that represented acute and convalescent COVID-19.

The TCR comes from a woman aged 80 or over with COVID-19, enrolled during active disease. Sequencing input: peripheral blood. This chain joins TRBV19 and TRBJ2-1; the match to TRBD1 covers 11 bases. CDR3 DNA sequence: TGTGCCAGTAGGAGGGACAGGGGGAGCAATGAGCAGTTCTTC. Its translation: CASRRDRGSNEQFF.